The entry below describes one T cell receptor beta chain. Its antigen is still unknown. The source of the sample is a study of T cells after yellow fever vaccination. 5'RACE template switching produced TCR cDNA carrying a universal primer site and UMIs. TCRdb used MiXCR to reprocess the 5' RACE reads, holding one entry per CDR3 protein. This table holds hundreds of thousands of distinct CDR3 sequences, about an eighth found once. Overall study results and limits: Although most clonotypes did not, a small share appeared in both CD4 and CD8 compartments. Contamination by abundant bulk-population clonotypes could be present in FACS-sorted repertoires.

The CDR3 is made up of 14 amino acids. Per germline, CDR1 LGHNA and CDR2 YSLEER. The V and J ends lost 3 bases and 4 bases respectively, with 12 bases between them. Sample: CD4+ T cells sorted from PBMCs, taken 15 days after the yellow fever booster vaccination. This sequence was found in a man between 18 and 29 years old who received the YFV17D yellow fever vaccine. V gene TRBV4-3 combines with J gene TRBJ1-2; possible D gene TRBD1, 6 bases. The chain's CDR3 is CASSHDRGLYGYTF. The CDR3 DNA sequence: TGCGCCAGCAGCCACGATCGGGGGCTCTATGGCTACACCTTC.